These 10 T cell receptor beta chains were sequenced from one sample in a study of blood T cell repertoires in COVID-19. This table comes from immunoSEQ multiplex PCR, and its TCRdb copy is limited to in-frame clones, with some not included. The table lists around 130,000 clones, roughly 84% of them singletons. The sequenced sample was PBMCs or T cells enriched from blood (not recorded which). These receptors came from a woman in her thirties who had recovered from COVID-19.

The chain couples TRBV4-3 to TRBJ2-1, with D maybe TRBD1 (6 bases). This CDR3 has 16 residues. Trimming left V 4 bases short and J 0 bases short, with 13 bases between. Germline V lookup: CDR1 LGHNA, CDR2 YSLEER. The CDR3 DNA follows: TGCGCCAGCAGCCTTAGGACAGAGAGCTCCTACAATGAGCAGTTCTTC. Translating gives CASSLRTESSYNEQFF.

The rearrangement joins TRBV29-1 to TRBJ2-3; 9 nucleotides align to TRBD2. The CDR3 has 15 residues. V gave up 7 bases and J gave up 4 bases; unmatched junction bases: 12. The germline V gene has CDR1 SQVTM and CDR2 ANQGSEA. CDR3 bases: TGCAGCGCCCAGAGGCCTAGCGGGAAATCAGATACGCAGTATTTT. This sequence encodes CSAQRPSGKSDTQYF.

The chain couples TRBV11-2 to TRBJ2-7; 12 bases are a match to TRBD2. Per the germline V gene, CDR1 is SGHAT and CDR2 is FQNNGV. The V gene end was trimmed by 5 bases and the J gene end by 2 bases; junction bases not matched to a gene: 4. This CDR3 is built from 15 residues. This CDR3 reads CASSSGLAGTYEQYF. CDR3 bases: TGTGCCAGCAGCAGCGGACTAGCGGGGACCTACGAGCAGTACTTC.

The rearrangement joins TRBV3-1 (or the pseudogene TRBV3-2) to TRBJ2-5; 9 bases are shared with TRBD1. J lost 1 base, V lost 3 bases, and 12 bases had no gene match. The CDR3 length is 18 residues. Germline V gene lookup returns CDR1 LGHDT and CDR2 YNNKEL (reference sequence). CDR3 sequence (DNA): TGTGCCAGCAGCCAGACCCCCGGGACAGGGAGATCCCAAGAGACCCAGTACTTC. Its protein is CASSQTPGTGRSQETQYF.

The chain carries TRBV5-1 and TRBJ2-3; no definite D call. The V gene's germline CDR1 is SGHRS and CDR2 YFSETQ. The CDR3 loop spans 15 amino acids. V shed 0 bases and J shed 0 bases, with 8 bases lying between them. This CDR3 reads CASSLDPVSTDTQYF. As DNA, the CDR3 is TGCGCCAGCAGCTTGGATCCGGTTAGCACAGATACGCAGTATTTT. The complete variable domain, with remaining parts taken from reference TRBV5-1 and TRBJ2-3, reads KAGVTQTPRYLIKTRGQQVTLSCSPISGHRSVSWYQQTPGQGLQFLFEYFSETQRNKGNFPGRFSGRQFSNSRSEMNVSTLELGDSALYLCASSLDPVSTDTQYFGPGTRLTVL.

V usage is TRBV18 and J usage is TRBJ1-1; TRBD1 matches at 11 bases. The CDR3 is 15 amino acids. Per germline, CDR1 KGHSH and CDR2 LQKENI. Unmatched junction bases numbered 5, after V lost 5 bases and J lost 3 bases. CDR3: CASSGQGAGYTEAFF. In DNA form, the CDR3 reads TGTGCCAGCTCAGGACAGGGGGCTGGTTACACTGAAGCTTTCTTT.

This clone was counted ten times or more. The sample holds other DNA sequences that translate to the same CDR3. The CDR3 is CASSDSAGSYNEQFF. The CDR3 DNA follows: TGTGCCAGCAGTGACTCAGCGGGCTCCTACAATGAGCAGTTCTTC. J is TRBJ2-1 and V is TRBV6-4; weak D call: TRBD2 (6 bases). Germline V gene sequence: CDR1 MRHNA, CDR2 SNTAGT. The germline V and J ends were trimmed by 0 bases and 0 bases, with 6 bases remaining between them. The CDR3 extends over 15 amino acids.

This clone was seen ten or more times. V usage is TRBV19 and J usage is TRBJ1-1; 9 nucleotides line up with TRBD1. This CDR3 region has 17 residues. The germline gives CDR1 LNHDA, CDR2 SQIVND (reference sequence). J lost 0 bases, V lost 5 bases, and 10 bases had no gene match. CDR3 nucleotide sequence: TGTGCCAGTAGTTGGGGGACAGGGACTACTTTGAACACTGAAGCTTTCTTT. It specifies CASSWGTGTTLNTEAFF.

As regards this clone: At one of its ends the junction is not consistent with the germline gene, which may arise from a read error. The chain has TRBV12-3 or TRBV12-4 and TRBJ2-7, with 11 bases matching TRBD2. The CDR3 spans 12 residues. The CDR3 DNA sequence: TGTGCCAGCAGACGCCCGGGACTAGCGGCAAACTTC. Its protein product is CASRRPGLAANF.

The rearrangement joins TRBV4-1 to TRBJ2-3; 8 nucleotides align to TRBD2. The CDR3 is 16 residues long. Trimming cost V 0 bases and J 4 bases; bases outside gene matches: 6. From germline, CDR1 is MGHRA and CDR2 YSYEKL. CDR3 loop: CASSQERGGVADTQYF. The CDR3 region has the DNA TGCGCCAGCAGCCAAGAACGGGGGGGAGTTGCAGATACGCAGTATTTT.